The clone carrying this T cell receptor (beta chain) was detected only a few times. Its antigen is currently unknown. These data originate in a study of T-cell memory formation after mild COVID-19. As for the study in general: Clusters were largely donor specific.

5'RACE with constant-segment primers yielded barcoded, UMI-tagged TCR alpha and TCR beta cDNA libraries. MiXCR, run by TCRdb on the 5' RACE reads, gives a single entry per CDR3 protein. Found here are a few hundred thousand distinct CDR3 sequences, approximately 18% of them singletons; the top ten hold roughly 23%. Study-wide findings and caveats: Memory from before infection featured some responding clones, which suggests cross-reactive memory joined.

The V end lost 5 bases, the J end lost 1 base, and 14 bases lay between the germline ends. In germline, CDR1 is SEHNR, CDR2 FQNEAQ (reference sequence). The CDR3 runs to 15 residues. This receptor was obtained from a man aged 18 to 30 who had mild COVID-19 (a few samples of this study predate the infection). Cell type and time point are not known. The material sequenced was PBMCs or a T cell subset sorted from them (not recorded which). V usage is TRBV7-9 and J usage is TRBJ1-1; D is undetermined. The CDR3 sequence is CASSQEETGNTEAFF. In DNA form, the CDR3 reads TGTGCCAGCAGCCAAGAAGAGACGGGGAACACTGAAGCTTTCTTT.